One and the same sample provided the 27 T cell receptor beta chains below, sequenced in a study of blood T cell repertoires in COVID-19. The method was immunoSEQ multiplex PCR; TCRdb's version includes in-frame clones alone and lacks a portion of them. In the table there are 90,000 to 150,000 clones, around 88% of which are singletons. The material sequenced was peripheral blood. The receptors shown here come from a woman aged 50 to 60 with active or convalescent COVID-19.

The chain links TRBV5-8 to TRBJ1-1, with D maybe TRBD1 (5 bases). Germline V CDR1 and CDR2: SGHTS, YDEGEE. There are 15 residues in the CDR3. V lost 2 bases and J lost 3, with 14 bases in between. The CDR3 protein is CASSLSVVQDTEAFF. DNA for the CDR3: TGTGCCAGCAGCTTAAGTGTGGTACAGGACACTGAAGCTTTCTTT.

The chain employs TRBV21-1 and TRBJ2-2; TRBD2, the table's D call, lacks a check against the DNA. TRBV21-1 corresponds to a pseudogene. The CDR3 has 15 amino acids. CDR3 in amino acids: CASSKVTREHGELFF. DNA for the CDR3: TGTGCCAGCAGCAAAGTTACGAGGGAGCACGGGGAGCTGTTTTTT.

The chain combines TRBV6-5 with TRBJ2-1; TRBD2 aligns across 7 bases. The CDR3 runs 15 residues. Germline values: CDR1 MNHEY, CDR2 SVGAGI. The junction had 5 bases not matched to a gene; V was cut back by 6 bases and J by 0 bases. The chain's CDR3 is CASRHRLASYNEQFF. CDR3 coding DNA: TGTGCCAGCAGGCACCGACTAGCCTCCTACAATGAGCAGTTCTTC.

The chain joins TRBV5-4 to TRBJ2-5; perhaps TRBD1 as D (5 bases). The V and J ends lost 6 bases and 1 base respectively, with 13 bases between them. The CDR3 is 14 amino acids. The germline V gene encodes CDR1 SGHNT and CDR2 YYREEE (reference sequence). CDR3 region: CASNSRQSQETQYF. Written as DNA, the CDR3 is TGTGCCAGCAACTCCCGACAGAGCCAAGAGACCCAGTACTTC.

This clone occurred a few times. The chain carries TRBV9 and TRBJ2-1; 14 positions agree with TRBD2. The CDR3 is 16 residues long. Germline CDR1 and CDR2: SGDLS and YYNGEE. J gave up 3 bases and V 3 bases, and 2 bases lay outside the gene matches. The DNA for the CDR3 is TGTGCCAGCAGCGGGACTAGCGGGAGGCTCTACAATGAGCAGTTCTTC. Amino acids: CASSGTSGRLYNEQFF.

This chain joins TRBV7-8 and TRBJ2-5, with 8 nucleotides matching TRBD2. The J segment lost 5 bases and the V segment lost 4 bases, leaving 12 bases of the junction unmatched. The CDR3 is made up of 16 amino acids. Germline V lookup: CDR1 SGHVS, CDR2 FQNEAQ. CDR3 residues: CASSSPDSGVRETQYF. CDR3 in DNA: TGTGCCAGCAGCTCCCCTGATAGCGGGGTCCGGGAGACCCAGTACTTC.

V is TRBV27 and J is TRBJ2-2; 9 bases agree with TRBD2. Trimming removed 2 bases from V and 7 bases from J; junction bases left unmatched: 8. The CDR3 sequence is 16 residues long. CDR1 and CDR2 (germline): MNHEY, SMNVEV (reference sequence). The CDR3 region has the DNA TGTGCCAGCAGTTTACGAGGCGGGGGGGCTGTCGGGGAGCTGTTTTTT. Translating it yields CASSLRGGGAVGELFF.

The genes are TRBV9 and TRBJ2-3; the D gene is possibly TRBD2 (6 bases). CDR1 and CDR2 from the germline V gene are SGDLS and YYNGEE. The V and J ends lost 3 bases and 2 bases respectively, with 13 bases between them. The CDR3 runs 15 residues. The CDR3 nucleotides read TGTGCCAGCAGCGGCACCGGGGGATTCACAGATACGCAGTATTTT. Translated: CASSGTGGFTDTQYF.

The chain couples TRBV7-2 to TRBJ2-7; 7 bases line up with TRBD2. The CDR3 extends over 16 amino acids. The germline V gene encodes CDR1 SGHTA and CDR2 FQGNSA. J gave up 4 bases and V 1 base, and 10 bases lay outside the gene matches. CDR3 coding DNA: TGTGCCAGCAGCTTAGGTGCGGGAGAGGCCGTATACGAGCAGTACTTC. The encoded protein is CASSLGAGEAVYEQYF. The variable domain in full, completed from reference TRBV7-2 and TRBJ2-7, reads GAGVSQSPSNKVTEKGKDVELRCDPISGHTALYWYRQSLGQGLEFLIYFQGNSAPDKSGLPSDRFSAERTGGSVSTLTIQRTQQEDSAVYLCASSLGAGEAVYEQYFGPGTRLTVT.

V gene TRBV27 combines with J gene TRBJ1-2; a possible D gene is TRBD1 (6 bases). The CDR3 extends over 18 amino acids. Germline V gene lookup returns CDR1 MNHEY and CDR2 SMNVEV (reference sequence). The germline V and J ends were trimmed by 5 bases and 4 bases, with 26 bases remaining between them. CDR3 loop: CASSPGTSLPSPLYGYTF. CDR3 coding DNA: TGTGCCAGCAGTCCCGGGACATCTCTTCCCTCCCCTCTCTATGGCTACACCTTC.

V gene TRBV2 combines with J gene TRBJ2-3; perhaps TRBD2 as D (6 bases). This CDR3 comprises 13 residues. The V end lost 0 bases, the J end lost 8 bases, and 9 bases lay between the germline ends. CDR1 SNHLY and CDR2 FYNNEI come from the germline V gene. The chain's CDR3 is CASSEARRVTQYF. The CDR3 DNA reads TGTGCCAGCAGTGAAGCAAGGAGGGTTACGCAGTATTTT.

V gene TRBV2 combines with J gene TRBJ1-5; TRBD1 matches 7 bases. V was clipped by 8 bases and J by 2 bases; unmatched bases: 6. The CDR3 has 14 residues. Looked up from germline, CDR1 is SNHLY and CDR2 is FYNNEI. CDR3 sequence reads: CASSFDRGNQPQHF. In DNA form, the CDR3 reads TGTGCCAGCTCGTTTGACAGGGGCAATCAGCCCCAGCATTTT.

V usage is TRBV28 and J usage is TRBJ1-2; 10 bases are a match to TRBD1. Trimming cost V 6 bases and J 5 bases; bases outside gene matches: 6. The CDR3 totals 14 residues. Germline CDR1 is MDHEN and CDR2 is SYDVKM. CDR3 sequence (DNA): TGTGCCAGCAGGGGGACAGGGGTTGGGTATGGCTACACCTTC. Encoded protein: CASRGTGVGYGYTF.

The gene calls are TRBV4-3 and TRBJ1-2; no reliable D call. The CDR3 spans 15 residues. Trimming cost V 0 bases and J 4 bases, with 12 bases left between them. Germline V gives CDR1 LGHNA, CDR2 YSLEER. Here the CDR3 DNA reads TGCGCCAGCAGCCAAGATGAGGAGGTTTTCTATGGCTACACCTTC. It is translated as CASSQDEEVFYGYTF.

J is TRBJ1-5 and V is TRBV20-1; TRBD1 is a possible D gene (5 bases). Germline assignment: CDR1 DFQATT and CDR2 SNEGSKA (reference sequence). There are 14 residues in the CDR3. V was cut by 3 bases and J by 7 bases, with 16 bases left in between. The CDR3 DNA sequence: TGCAGTGCTAGTTACACAGGATCCGGGCAGCCCCAGCATTTT. Protein: CSASYTGSGQPQHF.

The CDR3 loop is CASSPPGLAGVKTQYF. For the CDR3, the DNA is TGTGCCAGCAGTCCCCCCGGACTAGCGGGAGTGAAGACCCAGTACTTC. The chain is built from TRBV2 and TRBJ2-5; TRBD2 matches at 13 bases. J was trimmed by 6 bases and V by 5 bases; bases with no gene match: 9. The CDR3 runs 16 residues. Germline loops: CDR1 SNHLY, CDR2 FYNNEI.

This chain links TRBV6-1 with TRBJ1-2; D is perhaps TRBD1 (5 bases). The CDR3 contains 15 residues. Germline CDR1 and CDR2: MNHNS and SASEGT. V lost 2 bases, J lost 4 bases, and 14 bases lay in between. The CDR3 DNA follows: TGTGCCAGCAGTGAAAATTGGGGGGATAGCTATGGCTACACCTTC. Its translation: CASSENWGDSYGYTF.

The chain employs TRBV5-1 and TRBJ2-2, with 8 bases aligning to TRBD2. Germline trimming cut 2 bases from V and 3 bases from J; bases unmatched to any gene: 9. The CDR3 length is 17 residues. Germline CDR1 is SGHRS and CDR2 is YFSETQ. The CDR3, as DNA: TGCGCCAGCAGCTTAACCGGGACTAGGGTGGACACCGGGGAGCTGTTTTTT. Amino acids: CASSLTGTRVDTGELFF.

V usage is TRBV6-2 or TRBV6-3 and J usage is TRBJ1-5; maybe TRBD1 (5 bases). Germline V gene data show CDR1 as MNHEY and CDR2 as SVGEGT. Trimming pared 4 bases from V and 5 bases from J, leaving 15 bases between. The CDR3 runs 15 residues. CDR3 DNA: TGTGCCAGCAGTTTTACGGACAAGACCTATCAGCCCCAGCATTTT. This translates into CASSFTDKTYQPQHF.

V usage is TRBV3-1 (or the pseudogene TRBV3-2) and J usage is TRBJ2-3, with TRBD2 matching over 10 bases. The CDR3 has 14 amino acids. The germline CDR1 and CDR2 sequences are LGHDT and YNNKEL (reference sequence). V dropped 4 bases and J dropped 7; count of bases not matched to a gene: 5. The CDR3 reads CASSPPSGRYTQYF. The CDR3, as DNA: TGTGCCAGCAGCCCGCCTAGCGGGAGATATACGCAGTATTTT.

V is TRBV28 and J is TRBJ2-7, with 7 nucleotides matching TRBD2. V shed 8 bases, J shed 0 bases, and the junction held 7 bases outside the gene matches. The CDR3 consists of 14 residues. The V gene's germline CDR1 is MDHEN and CDR2 SYDVKM. The CDR3 is CASSGGGSSYEQYF. The CDR3, as DNA: TGTGCCAGCTCTGGGGGGGGGAGCTCCTACGAGCAGTACTTC.

The gene calls are TRBV11-2 and TRBJ2-3; 11 nucleotides line up with TRBD2. The CDR3 consists of 15 residues. The germline CDR1 and CDR2 sequences are SGHAT and FQNNGV. The V and J ends lost 8 bases and 5 bases, in that order; junction bases with no gene match: 9. CDR3 sequence: CASLTSGIAGDTQYF. For the CDR3, the DNA is TGTGCCAGCCTGACTAGCGGGATCGCCGGAGATACGCAGTATTTT.

The chain combines TRBV9 with TRBJ2-6; D is uncertain. Trimming removed 0 bases at V and 1 base at J, with 5 bases between. The CDR3 runs 15 residues. Germline assignment: CDR1 SGDLS and CDR2 YYNGEE. CDR3 residues: CASSVAPSGANVLTF. The CDR3 region has the DNA TGTGCCAGCAGCGTAGCTCCTTCTGGGGCCAACGTCCTGACTTTC.

The J gene is TRBJ1-4, the V gene TRBV6-1, with 7 nucleotides matching TRBD1. From germline, CDR1 is MNHNS and CDR2 SASEGT. The CDR3 extends over 16 amino acids. V lost 3 bases to trimming and J lost 0 bases; unmatched junction nucleotides: 4. The CDR3 loop reads CASSDTGVSTNEKLFF. The DNA for the CDR3 is TGTGCCAGCAGTGACACAGGGGTTTCAACTAATGAAAAACTGTTTTTT.

The V call is TRBV7-8, the J call TRBJ2-1, with 9 positions matching TRBD2. The CDR3 runs to 15 residues. V shed 0 bases and J 5 bases; nucleotides not matched to a gene: 2. Germline V CDR1 and CDR2: SGHVS, FQNEAQ. The CDR3 coding sequence is TGTGCCAGCAGCTTAGCTAGCGGGAGACACAATGAGCAGTTCTTC. Translation gives CASSLASGRHNEQFF.

The chain employs TRBV28 and TRBJ2-7, with 9 nucleotides matching TRBD1. The germline gives CDR1 MDHEN, CDR2 SYDVKM. V lost 5 bases to trimming and J lost 6 bases; unmatched junction nucleotides: 11. The CDR3 loop spans 15 amino acids. The CDR3 bases are TGTGCCAGCAGTACAGGGGACAGGGTCTCTCTCGAGCAGTACTTC. Amino acid sequence: CASSTGDRVSLEQYF.

V gene TRBV19 combines with J gene TRBJ1-6; D unclear. CDR1 is LNHDA, CDR2 SQIVND, per germline (reference sequence). V shed 1 base and J shed 10 bases, with 14 bases lying between them. This CDR3 is 15 amino acids long. The chain's CDR3 is CASSIAQRTRSPLHF. The CDR3 nucleotides read TGTGCCAGTAGTATAGCGCAGCGGACCAGGTCACCCCTCCACTTT. Full variable domain (outside the CDR3, taken from reference TRBV19 and TRBJ1-6): DGGITQSPKYLFRKEGQNVTLSCEQNLNHDAMYWYRQDPGQGLRLIYYSQIVNDFQKGDIAEGYSVSREKKESFPLTVTSAQKNPTAFYLCASSIAQRTRSPLHFGNGTRLTVT.